This T cell receptor beta chain was identified during a study of cytomegalovirus exposure and HLA in healthy donors. V lost 6 bases and J lost 8, with 14 bases in between. CDR3 size: 13 residues. Germline CDR1 and CDR2: MNHEY and SMNVEV (reference sequence). About this clone itself: Its antigen is still unknown.

The PCR was carried out with 60 Vbeta primers and 13 Jbeta primers. Sequencing was performed with immunoSEQ multiplex PCR; in TCRdb, only in-frame clones are kept and a portion is missing. The data show 150,000 or so clones, 80% to 85% seen once. Points from the study as a whole: Because they were indistinguishable, some V segments, including TRBV6-2 and TRBV6-3, were excluded. Later work found most CMV-associated TCR beta chains apparently HLA-restricted. The study put 150 to 200 TCR beta chains on its list as cytomegalovirus-associated.

The sample taken for sequencing was PBMCs. This TCR was recovered from a young man in good health and CMV-seronegative. The chain has TRBV27 and TRBJ2-4; tentative D call: TRBD2 (6 bases). CDR3 protein: CASSMTSRDIQYF. In nucleotides, the CDR3 is TGTGCCAGCAGCATGACTAGTCGGGACATTCAGTACTTC.